The present TCR beta chain was sequenced within a study of cytomegalovirus exposure and HLA in healthy donors. Study information: Ancestry clustering placed about four fifths of more than 350 genotyped donors in the Caucasian-associated cluster. Points from the study as a whole: Further analysis, carried out later, found HLA-associated TCR beta chains more clonally expanded than equally common other chains. For TCR beta chains, V- and J-gene trimming was later linked to a missense DCLRE1C variant.

The CDR3 has 16 residues. CDR1 and CDR2 (germline): MDHEN, SYDVKM. The V end was cut by 4 bases, the J end by 0 bases, with 12 bases between. The PCR employed 60 Vbeta primers together with 13 Jbeta primers. The protocol was immunoSEQ multiplex PCR, while the TCRdb copy is restricted to in-frame clones and leaves out a portion. This sample has 110,000 to 150,000 clones, with more than 8% found just once. Turning to this clone: The antigen is unknown.

As for the donors, each was a healthy bone marrow donor. Sequencing was carried out using PBMCs. This clonotype originated in a man aged 50 to 59 in good health and CMV-seronegative. This rearrangement joins TRBV28 to TRBJ1-4; D perhaps matches TRBD1 (6 bases). The CDR3 loop is CASSSSTGSTNEKLFF. For the CDR3, the DNA is TGTGCCAGCAGTTCGAGTACAGGGTCAACTAATGAAAAACTGTTTTTT. Full variable domain (missing parts from reference TRBV28 and TRBJ1-4): DVKVTQSSRYLVKRTGEKVFLECVQDMDHENMFWYRQDPGLGLRLIYFSYDVKMKEKGDIPEGYSVSREKKERFSLILESASTNQTSMYLCASSSSTGSTNEKLFFGSGTQLSVL.